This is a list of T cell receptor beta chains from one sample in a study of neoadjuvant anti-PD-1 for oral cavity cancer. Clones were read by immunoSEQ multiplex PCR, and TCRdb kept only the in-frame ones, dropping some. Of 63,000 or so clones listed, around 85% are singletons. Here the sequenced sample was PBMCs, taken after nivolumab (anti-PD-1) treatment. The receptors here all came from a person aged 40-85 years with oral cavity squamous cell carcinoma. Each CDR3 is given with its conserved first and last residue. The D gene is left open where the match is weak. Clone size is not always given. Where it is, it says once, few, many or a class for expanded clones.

cdr3_nt: TGTGCCAGCTCAGACCGATCAGGGGGAGAGCAGTACTTC
cdr3_aa: CASSDRSGGEQYF
j_call: TRBJ2-7
clone_size: once
v_call: TRBV18
d_call: TRBD1

cdr3_nt: TGTGCCAGCAGCCGCGGACAGGGGATCTCTGAAGCTTTCTTT
cdr3_aa: CASSRGQGISEAFF
j_call: TRBJ1-1
clone_size: few
v_call: TRBV7-3
d_call: TRBD1

cdr3_nt: TGTGCCAGCAGCTCCGGACAGGGATGGGAGGGCTACACCTTC
cdr3_aa: CASSSGQGWEGYTF
j_call: TRBJ1-2
clone_size: NA
v_call: TRBV9
d_call: TRBD1

cdr3_nt: TGTGCCAGCTCACCAATCCGGGCCTCTGGAAACACCATATATTTT
cdr3_aa: CASSPIRASGNTIYF
j_call: TRBJ1-3
clone_size: NA
v_call: TRBV18
d_call: NA

cdr3_nt: TGCGCCAGCAGACCCAAGCGGGAGAGCTCCTACAATGAGCAGTTCTTC
cdr3_aa: CASRPKRESSYNEQFF
j_call: TRBJ2-1
clone_size: NA
v_call: TRBV5-1
d_call: TRBD2

cdr3_nt: TGTGCCAGCAGCTCAGAGGTTGCGACCCAGTACTTC
cdr3_aa: CASSSEVATQYF
j_call: TRBJ2-5
clone_size: NA
v_call: TRBV7-2
d_call: NA

cdr3_nt: TGTGCCGCCTCGGCAGGGCCCTACGAGCAGTACTTC
cdr3_aa: CAASAGPYEQYF
j_call: TRBJ2-7
clone_size: NA
v_call: TRBV5-6
d_call: NA

cdr3_nt: TGTGCCAGCAGTGATCAGGGGACCGTAAACTCAGATACGCAGTATTTT
cdr3_aa: CASSDQGTVNSDTQYF
j_call: TRBJ2-3
clone_size: NA
v_call: TRBV2
d_call: NA

cdr3_nt: TGTGCCAGCAGTCATATTCGAGAGGCAGATACGCAGTATTTT
cdr3_aa: CASSHIREADTQYF
j_call: TRBJ2-3
clone_size: NA
v_call: TRBV6-6
d_call: NA

cdr3_nt: TGTGCCAGCAGCTTAGATCAGGGTCAGCCCCAGCATTTT
cdr3_aa: CASSLDQGQPQHF
j_call: TRBJ1-5
clone_size: NA
v_call: TRBV11-2
d_call: NA

cdr3_nt: TGTGCCGTAGGAGCGTACCCTACCGGCGGGGAGCTGTTTTTT
cdr3_aa: CAVGAYPTGGELFF
j_call: TRBJ2-2
clone_size: NA
v_call: TRBV10-3
d_call: NA

cdr3_nt: TGTGCCATCGGGCAGGGCGATCAGCCCCAGCATTTT
cdr3_aa: CAIGQGDQPQHF
j_call: TRBJ1-5
clone_size: NA
v_call: TRBV10-3
d_call: NA

cdr3_nt: TGTGCCAGCAGTGAACCTGCAGTGGAGACCCAGTACTTC
cdr3_aa: CASSEPAVETQYF
j_call: TRBJ2-5
clone_size: NA
v_call: TRBV25-1
d_call: NA

cdr3_nt: TGTGCCACCCGTGACGAGGGATCTGGGGCCAACGTCCTGACTTTC
cdr3_aa: CATRDEGSGANVLTF
j_call: TRBJ2-6
clone_size: NA
v_call: TRBV2
d_call: NA

cdr3_nt: TGTGCCTGGAGCTTGAATCAGGAGACCCAGTACTTC
cdr3_aa: CAWSLNQETQYF
j_call: TRBJ2-5
clone_size: NA
v_call: TRBV30
d_call: NA

cdr3_nt: TGTGCCAGCAGTTTATGGGCAGGGCTTGGAAACACCATATATTTT
cdr3_aa: CASSLWAGLGNTIYF
j_call: TRBJ1-3
clone_size: NA
v_call: TRBV27
d_call: NA

cdr3_nt: TGTGCCAGCAGCTTGGGTCGACTAGCGGGGCAGGATACGCAGTATTTT
cdr3_aa: CASSLGRLAGQDTQYF
j_call: TRBJ2-3
clone_size: NA
v_call: TRBV5-6
d_call: TRBD2

cdr3_nt: TGCGCCAGCAGCTTGGGTGGACGTAATCAGCCCCAGCATTTT
cdr3_aa: CASSLGGRNQPQHF
j_call: TRBJ1-5
clone_size: NA
v_call: TRBV5-1
d_call: NA

cdr3_nt: TGTGCCAGTAGTGGAACCCGGGACAGCTTTTTTCACTATGGCTACACCTTC
cdr3_aa: CASSGTRDSFFHYGYTF
j_call: TRBJ1-2
clone_size: NA
v_call: TRBV19
d_call: TRBD1

cdr3_nt: TGTGCCAGCGATCAGTTCGCCCCTCCGGGGGAGCAGTACTTC
cdr3_aa: CASDQFAPPGEQYF
j_call: TRBJ2-7
clone_size: NA
v_call: TRBV28
d_call: NA